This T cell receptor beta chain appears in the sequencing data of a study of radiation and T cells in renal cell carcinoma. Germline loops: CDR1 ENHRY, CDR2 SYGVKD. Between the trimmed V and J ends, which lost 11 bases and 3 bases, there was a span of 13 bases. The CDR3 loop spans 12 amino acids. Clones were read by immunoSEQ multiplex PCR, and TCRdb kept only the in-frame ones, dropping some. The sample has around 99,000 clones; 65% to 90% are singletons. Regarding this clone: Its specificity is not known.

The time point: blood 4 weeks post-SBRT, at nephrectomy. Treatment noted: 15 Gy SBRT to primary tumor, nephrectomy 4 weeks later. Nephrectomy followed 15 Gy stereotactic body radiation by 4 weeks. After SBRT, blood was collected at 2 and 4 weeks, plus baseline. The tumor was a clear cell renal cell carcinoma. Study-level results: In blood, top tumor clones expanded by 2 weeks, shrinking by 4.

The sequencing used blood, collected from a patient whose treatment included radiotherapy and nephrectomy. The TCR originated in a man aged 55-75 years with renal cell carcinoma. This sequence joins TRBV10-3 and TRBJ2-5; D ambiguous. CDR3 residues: CAVKRVKETQYF. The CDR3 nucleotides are TGTGCCGTCAAAAGGGTCAAAGAGACCCAGTACTTC.